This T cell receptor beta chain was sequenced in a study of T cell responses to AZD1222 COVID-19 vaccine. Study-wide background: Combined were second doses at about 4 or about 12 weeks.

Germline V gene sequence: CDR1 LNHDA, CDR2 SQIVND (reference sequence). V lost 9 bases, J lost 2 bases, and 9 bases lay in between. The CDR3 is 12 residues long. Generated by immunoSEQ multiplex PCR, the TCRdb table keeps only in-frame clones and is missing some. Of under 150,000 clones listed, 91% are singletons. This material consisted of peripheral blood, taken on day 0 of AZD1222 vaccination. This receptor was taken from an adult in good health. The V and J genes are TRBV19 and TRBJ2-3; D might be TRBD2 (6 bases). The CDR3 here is CASGDFTDTQYF. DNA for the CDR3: TGTGCCAGCGGGGACTTCACAGATACGCAGTATTTT.